This entry lists 12 T cell receptor beta chains sequenced from one sample in a study of blood T cell repertoires in COVID-19. Using immunoSEQ multiplex PCR, the repertoire was profiled, and TCRdb retains in-frame clones only, with some absent. The profile shows some 73,000 clones, 85% to 90% of them singletons. Specimen: peripheral blood. These receptors originate from a woman older than 75 with active or convalescent COVID-19.

This rearrangement joins TRBV6-1 to TRBJ2-1; 14 nucleotides line up with TRBD2. The length of the CDR3 is 15 residues. Germline CDR1 and CDR2: MNHNS and SASEGT. V trimming: 1 base; J trimming: 12 bases; junction bases outside the gene matches: 5. The CDR3 loop is CASSEDWTSGGSQFF. The CDR3 DNA is TGTGCCAGCAGTGAAGATTGGACTAGCGGGGGGTCGCAGTTCTTC.

V usage is TRBV20-1 and J usage is TRBJ2-1; D is uncertain. There are 11 residues in the CDR3. Germline V gene sequence: CDR1 DFQATT, CDR2 SNEGSKA (reference sequence). The CDR3 DNA reads as TGCAGGGCCATGGGCATCAATGAGCAGTTCTTC. Encoded protein: CRAMGINEQFF.

The V gene is TRBV13, the J gene TRBJ1-2; D gene unclear. This CDR3 contains 16 residues. Trimming took off 4 bases at V and 0 bases at J, with 15 bases between the two ends. Germline CDR1 PRHDT, CDR2 FYEKMQ (reference sequence). The CDR3 reads CASSSHRVGANYGYTF. CDR3 DNA: TGTGCCAGCAGCTCCCACCGAGTTGGAGCTAACTATGGCTACACCTTC.

This sequence joins TRBV12-3 or TRBV12-4 and TRBJ1-2; 7 bases map to TRBD1. The CDR3 has 13 amino acids. Losses at the gene ends were 7 bases for V and 7 bases for J; bases not matched to a gene: 9. The CDR3 nucleotides read TGTGCCAGCACATCACAGGGGATTGGTGGCTACACCTTC. It yields the protein CASTSQGIGGYTF.

V gene TRBV10-1 combines with J gene TRBJ2-3; D gene uncertain. Between the trimmed V and J ends, which lost 2 bases and 2 bases, there was a span of 5 bases. Germline assignment: CDR1 WNHNN and CDR2 SYGVQD (reference sequence). The CDR3 contains 13 residues. The CDR3 DNA sequence: TGCGCCAGCAGTGAGATCTTCACAGATACGCAGTATTTT. Encoded protein: CASSEIFTDTQYF.

This clone has only one observation. The V gene is TRBV5-1, the J gene TRBJ2-2; TRBD1 matches 10 bases. This CDR3 spans 15 amino acids. Germline values: CDR1 SGHRS, CDR2 YFSETQ. Trimming at V came to 4 bases and at J to 8 bases, leaving 8 bases not matched to a gene. The DNA of the CDR3 is TGCGCCAGCAGCAAAGGACAGGGGGAAATGGGGGAGCTGTTTTTT. Amino acid sequence: CASSKGQGEMGELFF.

The chain employs TRBV7-2 and TRBJ2-3; TRBD2 matches at 9 bases. V lost 2 bases to trimming and J lost 1 base; unmatched junction nucleotides: 4. Germline V lookup: CDR1 SGHTA, CDR2 FQGNSA. The CDR3 loop spans 16 amino acids. The CDR3: CASSLIAGVGTDTQYF. In DNA form, the CDR3 reads TGTGCCAGCAGCTTAATAGCGGGGGTAGGCACAGATACGCAGTATTTT.

CDR3 nucleotides: TGCGCCAGCAGCCAAGTCGCGGCGGGGGGGGCTAATGAGCAGTTCTTC. Translating it yields CASSQVAAGGANEQFF. V and J are TRBV4-3 and TRBJ2-1; TRBD2 agrees at 9 bases. CDR3 size: 16 residues. V trimming: 1 base; J trimming: 7 bases; junction bases outside the gene matches: 8. Per germline, CDR1 LGHNA and CDR2 YSLEER.

V is TRBV13 and J is TRBJ2-6, with TRBD2 as a possible D gene (5 bases). CDR3 length: 15 residues. The V gene's germline CDR1 is PRHDT and CDR2 FYEKMQ (reference sequence). V was pared by 8 bases and J by 1 base, with 12 bases between. Here the CDR3 reads CASAETGSGANVLTF. The CDR3 region has the DNA TGTGCCAGCGCCGAAACGGGGTCTGGGGCCAACGTCCTGACTTTC.

The chain links TRBV5-1 to TRBJ2-5; TRBD2 matches at 13 bases. The CDR3 length is 16 residues. Germline V gives CDR1 SGHRS, CDR2 YFSETQ. With V trimmed by 3 bases and J by 2 bases, 4 bases remained unmatched. As DNA, the CDR3 is TGCGCCAGCAGCTGGGGACTAGCGGGGCAACAAGAGACCCAGTACTTC. This gives the protein CASSWGLAGQQETQYF.

The chain has TRBV9 and TRBJ2-7; D might be TRBD2 (5 bases). CDR1 and CDR2 from the germline V gene are SGDLS and YYNGEE. CDR3 length: 15 residues. V shed 0 bases and J shed 2 bases, with 12 bases lying between them. The CDR3 nucleotides read TGTGCCAGCAGCGTAGACGGGGTAACAACCTACGAGCAGTACTTC. This sequence encodes CASSVDGVTTYEQYF.

The chain carries TRBV16 and TRBJ1-2; D is unresolved. The CDR3 extends over 15 amino acids. V lost 0 bases to trimming and J lost 6 bases, with 14 bases between them. Germline CDR1 KGHSY, CDR2 FQNENV. Here the CDR3 reads CASSQSSRFEDGYTF. CDR3 coding DNA: TGTGCCAGCAGCCAATCTTCTAGGTTCGAGGATGGCTACACCTTC.